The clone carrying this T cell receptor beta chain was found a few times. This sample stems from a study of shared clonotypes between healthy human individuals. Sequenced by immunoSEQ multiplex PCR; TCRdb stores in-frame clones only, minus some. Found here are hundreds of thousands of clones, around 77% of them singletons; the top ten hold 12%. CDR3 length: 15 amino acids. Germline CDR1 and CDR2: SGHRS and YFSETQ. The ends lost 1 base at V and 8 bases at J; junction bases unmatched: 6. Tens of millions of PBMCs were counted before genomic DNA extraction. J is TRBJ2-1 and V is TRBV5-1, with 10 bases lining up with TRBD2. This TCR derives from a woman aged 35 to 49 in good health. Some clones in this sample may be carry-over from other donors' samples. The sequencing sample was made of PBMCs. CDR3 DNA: TGCGCCAGCAGCTTGTCCGGGACTAGCGAGTATGAGCAGTTCTTC. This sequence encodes CASSLSGTSEYEQFF. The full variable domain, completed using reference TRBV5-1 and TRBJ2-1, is KAGVTQTPRYLIKTRGQQVTLSCSPISGHRSVSWYQQTPGQGLQFLFEYFSETQRNKGNFPGRFSGRQFSNSRSEMNVSTLELGDSALYLCASSLSGTSEYEQFFGPGTRLTVL.